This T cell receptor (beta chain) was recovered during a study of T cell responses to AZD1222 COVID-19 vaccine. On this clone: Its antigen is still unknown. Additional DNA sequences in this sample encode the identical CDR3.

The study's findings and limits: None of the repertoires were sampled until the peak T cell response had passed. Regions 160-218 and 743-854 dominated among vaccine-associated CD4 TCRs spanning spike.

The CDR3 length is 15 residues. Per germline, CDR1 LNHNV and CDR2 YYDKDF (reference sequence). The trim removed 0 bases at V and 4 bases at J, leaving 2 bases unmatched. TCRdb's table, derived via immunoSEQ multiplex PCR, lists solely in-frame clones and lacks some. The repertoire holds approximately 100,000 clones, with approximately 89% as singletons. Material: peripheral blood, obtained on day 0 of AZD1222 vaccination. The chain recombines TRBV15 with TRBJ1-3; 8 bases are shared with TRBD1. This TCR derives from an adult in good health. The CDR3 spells CATSRDRGPGNTIYF. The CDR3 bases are TGTGCCACCAGCAGAGACAGGGGGCCCGGAAACACCATATATTTT.